This TCR beta chain was observed in a study of T cell repertoires in aging, cancer and after chemotherapy. Findings and caveats of the study: These repertoire data do not allow conclusions about immunological memory after chemotherapy. Untreated cancer patients had significantly lower blood TCR diversity than age-matched healthy donors. Healthy donors lost TCR diversity with age mainly through richness, cancer patients through richness and evenness. Median generation probability rose over the chemotherapy interval in each cancer cohort, suggesting rebound thymic output.

In its sample, this clonotype is medium-sized. Its antigen is unidentified. Rearranged V-D-J TRB sequences were amplified with a mixed TRB-A/B primer pool. TCRdb used MiXCR to reprocess the multiplex PCR reads, holding one entry per CDR3 protein. The table records under 5,000 distinct CDR3 sequences, roughly 30% of them present only once. TCR beta rearrangements were amplified from peripheral blood genomic DNA. V dropped 5 bases and J dropped 4 bases, with 8 bases sitting between them. The V gene's germline CDR1 is GTSNPN and CDR2 SVGIG (reference sequence). This CDR3 is 11 amino acids long. The sample taken for sequencing was blood. This sequence originates from a human donor in good health. This sequence joins TRBV30 and TRBJ1-2; D uncertain. This CDR3 reads CAWGIIYGYTF. CDR3 sequence (DNA): TGTGCCTGGGGGATCATCTATGGCTACACCTTC. The full variable domain, rest sourced from reference TRBV30 and TRBJ1-2, is SQTIHQWPATLVQPVGSPLSLECTVEGTSNPNLYWYRQAAGRGLQLLFYSVGIGQISSEVPQNLSASRPQDRQFILSSKKLLLSDSGFYLCAWGIIYGYTFGSGTRLTVV.